One and the same sample provided the 30 T cell receptor beta chains below, sequenced in a study of shared T cell receptors in the human thymus. Generated by immunoSEQ multiplex PCR, the TCRdb table keeps only in-frame clones and is missing some. The sample lists hundreds of thousands of clones; around 87% were seen once. This sample also appeared in a second study, on human thymus T cells.

Sequenced: thymocytes. All receptors come from a boy in the first two years of life with a congenital heart defect.

V usage is TRBV29-1 and J usage is TRBJ2-5, with 9 bases aligning to TRBD1. J was trimmed by 5 bases and V by 7 bases; bases with no gene match: 8. The CDR3 runs 13 residues. Germline V gene sequence: CDR1 SQVTM, CDR2 ANQGSEA. CDR3 sequence: CSARDREKETQYF. The CDR3 DNA reads as TGCAGCGCCAGGGACAGGGAGAAGGAGACCCAGTACTTC. Supplemented by reference TRBV29-1 and TRBJ2-5, the full variable domain reads SAVISQKPSRDICQRGTSLTIQCQVDSQVTMMFWYRQQPGQSLTLIATANQGSEATYESGFVIDKFPISRPNLTFSTLTVSNMSPEDSSIYLCSARDREKETQYFGPGTRLLVL.

This clone has just one count. V gene TRBV7-2 combines with J gene TRBJ2-1, with 8 positions matching TRBD2. Germline CDR1 SGHTA, CDR2 FQGNSA. V lost 2 bases, J lost 7 bases, and 10 bases stayed unmatched. The CDR3 has 16 amino acids. The CDR3 region has the DNA TGTGCCAGCAGCTTAACGGGAGCGGGAGTAGGAAATGAGCAGTTCTTC. Its protein product is CASSLTGAGVGNEQFF.

The V gene is TRBV29-1, the J gene TRBJ2-4, with D perhaps TRBD1 (5 bases). CDR3 length equals 18 residues. V lost 0 bases and J lost 0, with 18 bases in between. Germline CDR1 is SQVTM and CDR2 is ANQGSEA. CDR3 protein: CSVEDRPQGLIAKNIQYF. The CDR3 nucleotides read TGCAGCGTTGAAGATCGGCCCCAGGGATTAATAGCCAAAAACATTCAGTACTTC.

This chain links TRBV5-4 with TRBJ2-7, with 12 bases that match TRBD2. Trimming took 3 bases from V and 2 from J; bases not matched to a gene: 6. The CDR3 spans 16 residues. The germline V gene has CDR1 SGHNT and CDR2 YYREEE (reference sequence). The CDR3 DNA reads TGTGCCAGCAGCTCCGAACTAGCGGGAGGACCCTACGAGCAGTACTTC. This encodes CASSSELAGGPYEQYF.

A single count supports this clone. The chain combines TRBV25-1 with TRBJ1-5, with 7 bases aligning to TRBD1. The CDR3 loop spans 14 amino acids. V lost 5 bases to trimming and J lost 5 bases; unmatched junction nucleotides: 6. CDR1 and CDR2 from the germline V gene are MGHDK and SYGVNS. The chain's CDR3 is CASSFTGADQPQHF. For the CDR3, the DNA is TGTGCCAGCAGTTTCACAGGGGCAGATCAGCCCCAGCATTTT.

The CDR3 nucleotides read TGTGCCAGCAGCCAAGAATCAGGGGGGCGAGAGACCCAGTACTTC. It specifies CASSQESGGRETQYF. The rearrangement links TRBV4-2 to TRBJ2-5, with D maybe TRBD1 (7 bases). Trimming shortened V by 0 bases and J by 4 bases, and 12 bases separated the two germline ends. In germline, CDR1 is LGHNA, CDR2 YNFKEQ. CDR3 size: 15 residues.

This chain joins TRBV27 and TRBJ2-5; 13 bases agree with TRBD2. The J call is doubtful: the DNA matches TRBJ2-7 better. Germline CDR1 and CDR2: MNHEY and SMNVEV (reference sequence). CDR3 length: 20 residues. The CDR3: CASSTTSSRLAGGLTYEQYF. The CDR3 DNA follows: TGTGCCAGCAGTACTACTTCAAGTCGACTAGCGGGAGGCTTAACCTACGAGCAGTACTTC.

The chain couples TRBV5-5 to TRBJ1-4; the match to TRBD1 covers 8 bases. V lost 4 bases, J lost 4 bases, and 6 bases stayed unmatched. The V gene's germline CDR1 is SGHKS and CDR2 YYEKEE (reference sequence). This CDR3 is built from 15 residues. As DNA, the CDR3 is TGTGCCAGCAGCACAGGGACAGGACGTAATGAAAAACTGTTTTTT. Translating gives CASSTGTGRNEKLFF.

This clone has a handful of counts. The chain uses TRBV6-6 and TRBJ2-2; D is uncertain. The V end lost 0 bases, the J end lost 2 bases, and 10 bases lay between the germline ends. Germline-derived CDR1 and CDR2 are MNHNY and SVGAGI (reference sequence). The CDR3 has 16 amino acids. In DNA, the CDR3 is TGTGCCAGCAGTTACTCGGGCTGGCAAAACACCGGGGAGCTGTTTTTT. This translates into CASSYSGWQNTGELFF.

The chain recombines TRBV6-5 with TRBJ1-3, with D perhaps matching TRBD1 (5 bases). The length of the CDR3 is 15 residues. V lost 5 bases, J lost 0 bases, and 11 bases lay in between. Germline V gives CDR1 MNHEY, CDR2 SVGAGI. The CDR3, as DNA: TGTGCCAGCAGTCCGCGACAGTCCTCTGGAAACACCATATATTTT. It is translated as CASSPRQSSGNTIYF.

The chain uses TRBV10-2 and TRBJ1-5; TRBD1 matches at 7 bases. The germline gives CDR1 WSHSY, CDR2 SAAADI. V lost 7 bases, J lost 6 bases, and 6 bases stayed unmatched. This CDR3 spans 13 amino acids. In DNA, the CDR3 is TGCGCCAGCAAAGACAGGGACGGTCAGCCCCAGCATTTT. Translating it yields CASKDRDGQPQHF.

The chain uses TRBV5-1 and TRBJ2-7; D not certain. V gave up 4 bases and J gave up 3 bases, with 8 bases separating them. The CDR3 sequence is 12 residues long. CDR1 SGHRS and CDR2 YFSETQ come from the germline V gene. CDR3 protein: CASSQTGYEQYF. The CDR3 DNA reads TGCGCCAGCAGCCAGACGGGCTACGAGCAGTACTTC.

CDR3 in DNA: TGTGCCAGCAGCAAACAGGGGGCGTTACTCTATGGCTACACCTTC. The encoded protein is CASSKQGALLYGYTF. This chain links TRBV13 with TRBJ1-2; 9 bases align to TRBD1. Unmatched junction bases numbered 8, after V lost 5 bases and J lost 4 bases. The germline V gene encodes CDR1 PRHDT and CDR2 FYEKMQ (reference sequence). The CDR3 contains 15 residues.

This chain joins TRBV27 and TRBJ2-5; 9 bases are a match to TRBD2. CDR1 is MNHEY and CDR2 is SMNVEV in the germline V gene (reference sequence). Losses at the gene ends were 5 bases for V and 4 bases for J; bases not matched to a gene: 11. The length of the CDR3 is 16 residues. The CDR3 spells CASSGQGGGAVETQYF. The CDR3 coding sequence is TGTGCCAGCAGTGGGCAAGGCGGGGGGGCAGTAGAGACCCAGTACTTC.

CDR3 coding DNA: TGTGCCAGCAGCCCGCTAGCGGGAGAGGGCAATGAGCAGTTCTTC. Amino acids: CASSPLAGEGNEQFF. The genes are TRBV7-7 and TRBJ2-1; TRBD2 matches 10 bases. Germline CDR1 SSHAT, CDR2 FNYEAQ (reference sequence). Trimming took 5 bases from V and 6 from J; bases not matched to a gene: 7. The CDR3 is 15 amino acids. The complete variable domain, with remaining parts taken from reference TRBV7-7 and TRBJ2-1, reads GAGVSQSPRYKVTKRGQDVTLRCDPISSHATLYWYQQALGQGPEFLTYFNYEAQPDKSGLPSDRFSAERPEGSISTLTIQRTEQRDSAMYRCASSPLAGEGNEQFFGPGTRLTVL.

This chain links TRBV7-8 with TRBJ2-7; 8 bases are shared with TRBD1. The CDR3 extends over 14 amino acids. J was trimmed by 5 bases and V by 3 bases; bases with no gene match: 6. CDR1 and CDR2 (germline): SGHVS, FQNEAQ. The CDR3 region is CASSLPDRVNEQYF. In DNA form, the CDR3 reads TGTGCCAGCAGCTTGCCGGACAGGGTAAACGAGCAGTACTTC.

The V call is TRBV14, the J call TRBJ1-1; 7 bases are shared with TRBD1. CDR1 is SGHDN and CDR2 is FVKESK in the germline V gene. This CDR3 contains 16 residues. Germline trimming cut 6 bases from V and 5 bases from J; bases unmatched to any gene: 15. The CDR3 bases are TGTGCCAGCAGAAAAACAGGGGCGGCGAATTGTACTGAAGCTTTCTTT. Residues: CASRKTGAANCTEAFF.

The J gene is TRBJ2-2, the V gene TRBV11-2; 9 bases align to TRBD1. Germline loops: CDR1 SGHAT, CDR2 FQNNGV. Trimming took 7 bases from V and 3 from J; bases not matched to a gene: 12. This CDR3 comprises 17 residues. The CDR3 DNA reads as TGTGCCAGCACCTTTCCCCCCGGGACAGGGTACACCGGGGAGCTGTTTTTT. It translates to CASTFPPGTGYTGELFF.

The chain couples TRBV19 to TRBJ2-2; 7 bases are shared with TRBD1. CDR1 LNHDA and CDR2 SQIVND come from the germline V gene (reference sequence). CDR3 length equals 14 residues. J gave up 5 bases and V 10 bases, and 10 bases lay outside the gene matches. CDR3 region: CATKTGRDTGELFF. CDR3 coding DNA: TGTGCCACGAAGACAGGGCGTGATACCGGGGAGCTGTTTTTT.

The chain has TRBV5-1 and TRBJ2-6, with D possibly being TRBD1 (6 bases). The V gene's germline CDR1 is SGHRS and CDR2 YFSETQ. Trimming removed 5 bases at V and 0 bases at J, with 12 bases between. This CDR3 is 16 amino acids long. CDR3 loop: CASSRGQISGANVLTF. CDR3 coding DNA: TGCGCCAGCAGTCGGGGACAAATCTCTGGGGCCAACGTCCTGACTTTC.

The rearrangement links TRBV4-1 to TRBJ1-6, with D perhaps TRBD1 (5 bases). Germline-derived CDR1 and CDR2 are MGHRA and YSYEKL. There are 17 residues in the CDR3. V was trimmed by 0 bases and J by 7 bases, leaving 16 bases between them. CDR3 DNA: TGCGCCAGCAGCCAAGAGTGTGGGGGGACGGGGAATTCACCCCTCCACTTT. Translation: CASSQECGGTGNSPLHF.

This rearrangement joins TRBV9 to TRBJ2-1; possible D gene TRBD2, 5 bases. The germline V gene encodes CDR1 SGDLS and CDR2 YYNGEE. V lost 0 bases to trimming and J lost 9 bases, with 19 bases between them. This CDR3 is 16 amino acids long. The chain's CDR3 is CASSVGQVDGVGEQFF. Here the CDR3 DNA reads TGTGCCAGCAGCGTAGGCCAGGTCGACGGGGTGGGTGAGCAGTTCTTC.

Only one count was recorded for this clone. The V and J genes are TRBV5-1 and TRBJ1-2, with 8 bases identical to TRBD1. J gave up 1 base and V 2 bases, and 4 bases lay outside the gene matches. The CDR3 contains 15 residues. Germline loops: CDR1 SGHRS, CDR2 YFSETQ. The CDR3 reads CASSFPGGFNYGYTF. The CDR3 nucleotides read TGCGCCAGCAGCTTTCCAGGGGGCTTTAACTATGGCTACACCTTC.

The chain joins TRBV6-5 to TRBJ2-7; 10 bases line up with TRBD1. There are 15 residues in the CDR3. The germline V gene encodes CDR1 MNHEY and CDR2 SVGAGI. The trim removed 8 bases at V and 7 bases at J, leaving 14 bases unmatched. The CDR3 coding sequence is TGTGCCAGCTCTCTCCGGGACAGGGGAATTGGGGAGCAGTACTTC. Protein: CASSLRDRGIGEQYF.

This clone was seen just once. The chain joins TRBV6-5 to TRBJ2-1; TRBD2 matches 9 bases. The germline V gene encodes CDR1 MNHEY and CDR2 SVGAGI. Losses at the gene ends were 8 bases for V and 6 bases for J; bases not matched to a gene: 8. The CDR3 extends over 14 amino acids. Here the CDR3 DNA reads TGTGCCAGCTCCCCGCGGGGGGGCCTCAATGAGCAGTTCTTC. Translation gives CASSPRGGLNEQFF.

The genes are TRBV14 and TRBJ2-3; D remains ambiguous. The germline V gene encodes CDR1 SGHDN and CDR2 FVKESK. This CDR3 region has 12 residues. V was pared by 7 bases and J by 2 bases, with 7 bases between. The CDR3 is CASKPFTDTQYF. CDR3 nucleotide sequence: TGTGCCAGCAAGCCCTTCACAGATACGCAGTATTTT.

This chain joins TRBV28 and TRBJ1-4; D is uncertain. The germline V gene has CDR1 MDHEN and CDR2 SYDVKM. V was trimmed by 5 bases and J by 7 bases, leaving 14 bases between them. The length of the CDR3 is 14 residues. The CDR3 spells CASSPGNPVEKLFF. In DNA form, the CDR3 reads TGTGCCAGCAGTCCCGGGAATCCCGTTGAAAAACTGTTTTTT. Filled out from reference TRBV28 and TRBJ1-4, the complete variable domain reads DVKVTQSSRYLVKRTGEKVFLECVQDMDHENMFWYRQDPGLGLRLIYFSYDVKMKEKGDIPEGYSVSREKKERFSLILESASTNQTSMYLCASSPGNPVEKLFFGSGTQLSVL.

V and J are TRBV18 and TRBJ2-6; D gene unclear. Germline CDR1 reads KGHSH; CDR2 reads LQKENI. CDR3 size: 18 residues. V shed 3 bases and J shed 0 bases, with 15 bases lying between them. CDR3 amino acids: CASSPNRQLPSGANVLTF. The DNA for the CDR3 is TGTGCCAGCTCACCGAACAGACAATTACCCTCTGGGGCCAACGTCCTGACTTTC.

This clone turned up a few times. This chain connects TRBV27 to TRBJ1-4; a possible D gene is TRBD1 (5 bases). This CDR3 is 15 amino acids long. V was shortened by 4 bases and J by 7 bases, with 16 bases between the two germline ends. From germline, CDR1 is MNHEY and CDR2 SMNVEV (reference sequence). The CDR3 spells CASSSGGRTVEKLFF. The CDR3 region has the DNA TGTGCCAGCAGTTCCGGGGGTAGGACGGTTGAAAAACTGTTTTTT.

As DNA, the CDR3 is TGTGCCAGCTCACCTTTGACTAGCGGGGGATACGAGCAGTACTTC. It codes for CASSPLTSGGYEQYF. The rearrangement joins TRBV18 to TRBJ2-7, with 12 bases lining up with TRBD2. Trimming took 3 bases from V and 4 from J; bases not matched to a gene: 4. The V gene's germline CDR1 is KGHSH and CDR2 LQKENI. The CDR3 contains 15 residues.